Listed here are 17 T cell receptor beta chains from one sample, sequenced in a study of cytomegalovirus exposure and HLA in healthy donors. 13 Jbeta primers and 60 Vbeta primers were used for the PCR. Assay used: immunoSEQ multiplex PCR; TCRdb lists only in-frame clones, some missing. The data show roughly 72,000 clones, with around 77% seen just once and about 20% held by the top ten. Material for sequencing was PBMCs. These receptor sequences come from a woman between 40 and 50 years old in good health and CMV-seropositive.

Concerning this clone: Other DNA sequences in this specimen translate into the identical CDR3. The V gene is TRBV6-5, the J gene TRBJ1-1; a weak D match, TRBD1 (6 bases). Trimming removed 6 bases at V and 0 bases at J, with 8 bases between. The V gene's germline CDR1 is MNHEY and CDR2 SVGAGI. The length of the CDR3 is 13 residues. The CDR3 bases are TGTGCCAGCAGCCAGGGGATGAACACTGAAGCTTTCTTT. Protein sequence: CASSQGMNTEAFF.

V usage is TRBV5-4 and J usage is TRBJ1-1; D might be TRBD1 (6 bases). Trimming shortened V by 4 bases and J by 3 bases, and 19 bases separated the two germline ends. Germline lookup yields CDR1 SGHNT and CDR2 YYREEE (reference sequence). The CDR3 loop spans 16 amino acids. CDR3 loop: CASSGGRGWVDTEAFF. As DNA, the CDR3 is TGTGCCAGCAGCGGGGGCAGGGGATGGGTCGACACTGAAGCTTTCTTT.

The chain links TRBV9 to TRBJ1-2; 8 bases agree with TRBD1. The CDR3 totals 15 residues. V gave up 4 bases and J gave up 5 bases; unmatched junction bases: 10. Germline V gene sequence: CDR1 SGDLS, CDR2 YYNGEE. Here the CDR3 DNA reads TGTGCCAGCAGCAGACAGGGGCGGGCCGGATATGGCTACACCTTC. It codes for CASSRQGRAGYGYTF.

CDR3 amino acids: CASSEGMGGVDTQYF. In nucleotides, the CDR3 is TGTGCCAGCAGTGAAGGCATGGGAGGGGTAGATACGCAGTATTTT. The J gene is TRBJ2-3, the V gene TRBV6-1; 7 bases line up with TRBD2. V was clipped by 1 base and J by 5 bases; unmatched bases: 6. CDR1 is MNHNS and CDR2 is SASEGT in the germline V gene. This CDR3 has 15 amino acids.

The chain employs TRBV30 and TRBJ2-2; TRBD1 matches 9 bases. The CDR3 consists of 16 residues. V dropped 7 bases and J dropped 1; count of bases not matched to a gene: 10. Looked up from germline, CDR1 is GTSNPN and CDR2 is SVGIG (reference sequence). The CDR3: CAYPTGGLLNTGELFF. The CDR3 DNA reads TGTGCCTATCCGACAGGGGGGCTGTTGAACACCGGGGAGCTGTTTTTT.

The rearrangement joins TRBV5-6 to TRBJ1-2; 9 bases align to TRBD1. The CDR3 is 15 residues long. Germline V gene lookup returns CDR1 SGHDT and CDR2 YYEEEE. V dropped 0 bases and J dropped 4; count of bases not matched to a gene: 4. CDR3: CASSLGDREGYGYTF. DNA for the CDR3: TGTGCCAGCAGCTTGGGGGACAGGGAAGGCTATGGCTACACCTTC. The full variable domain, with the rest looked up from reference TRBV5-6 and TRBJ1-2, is DAGVTQSPTHLIKTRGQQVTLRCSPKSGHDTVSWYQQALGQGPQFIFQYYEEEERQRGNFPDRFSGHQFPNYSSELNVNALLLGDSALYLCASSLGDREGYGYTFGSGTRLTVV.

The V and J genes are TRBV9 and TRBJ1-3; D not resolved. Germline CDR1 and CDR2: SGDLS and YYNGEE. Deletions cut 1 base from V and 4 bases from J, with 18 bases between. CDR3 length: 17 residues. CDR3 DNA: TGTGCCAGCAGCGTAAATCCCCGGGGAGGAGGGGGAAACACCATATATTTT. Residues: CASSVNPRGGGGNTIYF.

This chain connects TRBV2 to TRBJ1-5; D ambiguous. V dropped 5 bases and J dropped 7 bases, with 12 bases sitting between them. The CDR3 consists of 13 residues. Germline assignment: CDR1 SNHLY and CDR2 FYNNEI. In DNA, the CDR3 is TGTGCCAGCAGTCAGACTGACGCCCAGCCCCAGCATTTT. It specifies CASSQTDAQPQHF.

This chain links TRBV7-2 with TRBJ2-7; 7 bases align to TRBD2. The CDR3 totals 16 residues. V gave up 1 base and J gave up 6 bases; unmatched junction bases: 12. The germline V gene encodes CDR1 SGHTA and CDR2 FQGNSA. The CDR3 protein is CASSLVGAGHGSEQYF. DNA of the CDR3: TGTGCCAGCAGCTTAGTCGGAGCGGGGCACGGCTCCGAGCAGTACTTC.

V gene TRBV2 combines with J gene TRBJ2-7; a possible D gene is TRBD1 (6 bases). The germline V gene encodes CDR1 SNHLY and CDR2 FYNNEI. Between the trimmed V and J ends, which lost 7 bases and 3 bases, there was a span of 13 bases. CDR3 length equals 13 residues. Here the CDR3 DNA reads TGTGCCAGCAAAATGACAGGCCTCTACGAGCAGTACTTC. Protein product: CASKMTGLYEQYF.

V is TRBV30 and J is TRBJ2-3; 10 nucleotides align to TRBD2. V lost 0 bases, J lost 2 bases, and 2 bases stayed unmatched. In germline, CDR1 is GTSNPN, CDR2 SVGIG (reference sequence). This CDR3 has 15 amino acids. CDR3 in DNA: TGTGCCTGGAGTGTAGGGACTAGCGTCACAGATACGCAGTATTTT. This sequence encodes CAWSVGTSVTDTQYF.

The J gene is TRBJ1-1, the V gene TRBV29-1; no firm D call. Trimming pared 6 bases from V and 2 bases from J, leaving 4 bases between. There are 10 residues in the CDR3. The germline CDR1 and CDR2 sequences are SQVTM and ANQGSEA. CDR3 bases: TGCAGCGTGAGAAACACTGAAGCTTTCTTT. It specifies CSVRNTEAFF.

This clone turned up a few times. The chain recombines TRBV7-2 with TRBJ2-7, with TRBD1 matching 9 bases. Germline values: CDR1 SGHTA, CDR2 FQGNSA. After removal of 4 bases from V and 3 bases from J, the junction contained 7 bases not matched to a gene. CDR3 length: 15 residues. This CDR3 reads CASSYGLGQGYEQYF. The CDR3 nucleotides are TGTGCCAGCAGCTACGGATTGGGACAGGGCTACGAGCAGTACTTC. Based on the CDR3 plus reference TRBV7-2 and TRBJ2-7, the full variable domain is GAGVSQSPSNKVTEKGKDVELRCDPISGHTALYWYRQSLGQGLEFLIYFQGNSAPDKSGLPSDRFSAERTGGSVSTLTIQRTQQEDSAVYLCASSYGLGQGYEQYFGPGTRLTVT.

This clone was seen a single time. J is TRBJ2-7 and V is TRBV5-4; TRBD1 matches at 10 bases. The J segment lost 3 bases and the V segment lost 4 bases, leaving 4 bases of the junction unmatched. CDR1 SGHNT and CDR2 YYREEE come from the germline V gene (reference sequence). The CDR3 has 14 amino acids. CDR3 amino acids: CASSPGQGGYEQYF. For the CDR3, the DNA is TGTGCCAGCAGCCCAGGACAGGGGGGCTACGAGCAGTACTTC.

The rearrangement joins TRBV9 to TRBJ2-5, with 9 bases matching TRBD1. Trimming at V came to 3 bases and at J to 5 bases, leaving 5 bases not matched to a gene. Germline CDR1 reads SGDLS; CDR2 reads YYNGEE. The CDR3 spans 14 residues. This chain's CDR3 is CASSGGTGRETQYF. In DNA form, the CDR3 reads TGTGCCAGCAGCGGTGGGACAGGGAGGGAGACCCAGTACTTC.

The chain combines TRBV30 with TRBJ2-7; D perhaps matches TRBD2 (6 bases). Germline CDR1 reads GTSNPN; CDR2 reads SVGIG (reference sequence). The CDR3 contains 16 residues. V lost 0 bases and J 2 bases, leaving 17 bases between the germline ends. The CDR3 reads CAWSVWRGGETYEQYF. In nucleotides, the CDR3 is TGTGCCTGGAGTGTATGGCGGGGTGGAGAAACCTACGAGCAGTACTTC.

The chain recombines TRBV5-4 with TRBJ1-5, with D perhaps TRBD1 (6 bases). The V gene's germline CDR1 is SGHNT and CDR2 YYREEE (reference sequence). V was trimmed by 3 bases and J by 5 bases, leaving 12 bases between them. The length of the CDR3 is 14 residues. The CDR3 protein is CASSSNSGDQPQHF. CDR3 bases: TGTGCCAGCAGCTCAAACTCAGGGGATCAGCCCCAGCATTTT.